This entry concerns a single T cell receptor beta chain. This entry comes from a study of metastatic and nonmetastatic thyroid tumors. All patients reached thyroid surgery having received no treatment beforehand. The V gene's germline CDR1 is MGHRA and CDR2 YSYEKL. The CDR3 has 15 residues. V shed 0 bases, J shed 9 bases, and the junction held 5 bases outside the gene matches. TCRdb re-called clones from the PCR reads using MiXCR. Of tens of thousands of clones listed, approximately 30% are singletons. The source of this sequence is a male donor with papillary thyroid cancer or a benign thyroid nodule (not recorded which). Some clones in this sample may be carry-over from other donors' samples. The chain has TRBV4-1 and TRBJ1-6; TRBD1 agrees at 7 bases. Sequencing used tumor tissue. The CDR3 protein is CASSQDPGGRSPLHF. CDR3 nucleotides: TGCGCCAGCAGCCAAGATCCAGGGGGGCGTTCACCCCTCCACTTT.